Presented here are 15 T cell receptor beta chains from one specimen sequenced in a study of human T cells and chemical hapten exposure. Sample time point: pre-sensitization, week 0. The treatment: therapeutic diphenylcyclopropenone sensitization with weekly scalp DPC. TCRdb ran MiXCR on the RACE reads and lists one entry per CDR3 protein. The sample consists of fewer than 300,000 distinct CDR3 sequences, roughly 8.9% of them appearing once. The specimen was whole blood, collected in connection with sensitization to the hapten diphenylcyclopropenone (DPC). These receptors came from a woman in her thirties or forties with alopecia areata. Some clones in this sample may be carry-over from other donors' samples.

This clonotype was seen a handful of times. CDR3 in amino acids: CASSDVAGSTDTQYF. The CDR3 nucleotides read TGTGCCAGCAGTGACGTGGCGGGCTCCACAGATACGCAGTATTTT. The V and J genes are TRBV6-4 and TRBJ2-3; TRBD2 might be the D (5 bases). The ends were cut back, 2 bases at V and 2 bases at J, with 11 bases in the middle. The CDR3 is made up of 15 amino acids. CDR1 MRHNA and CDR2 SNTAGT come from the germline V gene.

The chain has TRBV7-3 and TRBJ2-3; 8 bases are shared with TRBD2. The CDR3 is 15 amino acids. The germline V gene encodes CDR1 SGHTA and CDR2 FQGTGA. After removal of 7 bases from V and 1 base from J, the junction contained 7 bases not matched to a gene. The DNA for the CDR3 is TGTGCCAGCACCAGCGGGAGTGGGGGCACAGATACGCAGTATTTT. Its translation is CASTSGSGGTDTQYF.

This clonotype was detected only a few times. The CDR3, as DNA: TGCGCCAGCAGCCCCGTAGCGGGAGTCCACAATGAGCAGTTCTTC. It translates to CASSPVAGVHNEQFF. The rearrangement joins TRBV4-1 to TRBJ2-1, with 9 bases identical to TRBD2. CDR1 MGHRA and CDR2 YSYEKL come from the germline V gene. CDR3 length equals 15 residues. Germline trimming cut 4 bases from V and 5 bases from J; bases unmatched to any gene: 6.

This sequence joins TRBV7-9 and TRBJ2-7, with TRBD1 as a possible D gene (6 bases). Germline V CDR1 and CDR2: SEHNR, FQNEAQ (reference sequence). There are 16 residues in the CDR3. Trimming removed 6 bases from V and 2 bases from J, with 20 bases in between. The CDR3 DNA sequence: TGTGCCAGCAGTTCGCCTTCGGGACACCCAACCTACGAGCAGTACTTC. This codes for CASSSPSGHPTYEQYF. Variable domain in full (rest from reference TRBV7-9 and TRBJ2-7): DTGVSQNPRHKITKRGQNVTFRCDPISEHNRLYWYRQTLGQGPEFLTYFQNEAQLEKSRLLSDRFSAERPKGSFSTLEIQRTEQGDSAMYLCASSSPSGHPTYEQYFGPGTRLTVT.

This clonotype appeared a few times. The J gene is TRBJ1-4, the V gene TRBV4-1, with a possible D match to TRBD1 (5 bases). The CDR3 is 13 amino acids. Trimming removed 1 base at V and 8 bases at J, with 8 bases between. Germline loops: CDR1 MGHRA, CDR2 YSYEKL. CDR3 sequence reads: CASSQVWGEKLFF. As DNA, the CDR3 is TGCGCCAGCAGCCAAGTTTGGGGGGAAAAACTGTTTTTT.

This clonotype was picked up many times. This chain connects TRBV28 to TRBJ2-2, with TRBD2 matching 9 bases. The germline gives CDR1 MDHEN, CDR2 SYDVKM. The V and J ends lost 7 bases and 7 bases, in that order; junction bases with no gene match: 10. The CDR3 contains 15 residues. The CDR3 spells CASTTGTSFSGELFF. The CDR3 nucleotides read TGTGCCAGCACTACCGGGACTAGCTTCAGCGGGGAGCTGTTTTTT.

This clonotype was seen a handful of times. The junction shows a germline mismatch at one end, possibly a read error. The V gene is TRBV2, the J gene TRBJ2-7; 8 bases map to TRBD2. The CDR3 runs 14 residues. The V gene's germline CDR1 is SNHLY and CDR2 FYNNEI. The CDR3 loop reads CASRREASGPPICF. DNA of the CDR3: TGTGCCAGCAGACGGGAGGCTAGCGGGCCCCCTATATGCTTC.

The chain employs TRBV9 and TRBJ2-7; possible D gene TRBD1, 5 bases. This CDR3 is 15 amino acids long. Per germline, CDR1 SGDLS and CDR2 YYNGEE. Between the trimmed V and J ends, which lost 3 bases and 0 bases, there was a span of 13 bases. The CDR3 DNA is TGTGCCAGCAGCGCATCCCCCCAGGGCTCCTACGAGCAGTACTTC. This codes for CASSASPQGSYEQYF.

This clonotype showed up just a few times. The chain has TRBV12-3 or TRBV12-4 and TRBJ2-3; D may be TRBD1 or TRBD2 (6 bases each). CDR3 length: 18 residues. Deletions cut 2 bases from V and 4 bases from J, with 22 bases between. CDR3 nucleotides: TGTGCCAGCAGTTTATTCCGTCGGGGGCTCCCCAAACCAGATACGCAGTATTTT. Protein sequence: CASSLFRRGLPKPDTQYF.

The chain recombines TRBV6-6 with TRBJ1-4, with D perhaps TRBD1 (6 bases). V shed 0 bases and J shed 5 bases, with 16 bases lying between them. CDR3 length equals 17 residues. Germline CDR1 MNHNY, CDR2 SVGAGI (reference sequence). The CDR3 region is CASSYSGPRTANEKLFF. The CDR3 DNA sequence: TGTGCCAGCAGTTACTCGGGTCCGCGGACAGCCAATGAAAAACTGTTTTTT.

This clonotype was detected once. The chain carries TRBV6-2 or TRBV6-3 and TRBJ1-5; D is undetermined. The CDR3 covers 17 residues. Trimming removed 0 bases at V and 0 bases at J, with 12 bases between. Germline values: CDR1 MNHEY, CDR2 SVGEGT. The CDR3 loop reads CASSYSEGRSSNQPQHF. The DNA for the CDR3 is TGTGCCAGCAGTTACTCGGAAGGAAGAAGTAGCAATCAGCCCCAGCATTTT.

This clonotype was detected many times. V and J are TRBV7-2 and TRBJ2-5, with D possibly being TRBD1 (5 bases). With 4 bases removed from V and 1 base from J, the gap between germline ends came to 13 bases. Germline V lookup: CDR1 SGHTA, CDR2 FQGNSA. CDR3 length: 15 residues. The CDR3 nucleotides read TGTGCCAGCAGCTCCTTTATGACAGTCCAAGAGACCCAGTACTTC. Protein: CASSSFMTVQETQYF. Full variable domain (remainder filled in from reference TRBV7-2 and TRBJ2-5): GAGVSQSPSNKVTEKGKDVELRCDPISGHTALYWYRQSLGQGLEFLIYFQGNSAPDKSGLPSDRFSAERTGGSVSTLTIQRTQQEDSAVYLCASSSFMTVQETQYFGPGTRLLVL.

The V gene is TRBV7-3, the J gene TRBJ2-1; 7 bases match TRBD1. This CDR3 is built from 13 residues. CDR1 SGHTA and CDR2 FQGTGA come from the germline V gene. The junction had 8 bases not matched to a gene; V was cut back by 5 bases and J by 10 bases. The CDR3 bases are TGTGCCAGCAGCACCCAGACAGGGCGGGAGCAGTTCTTC. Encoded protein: CASSTQTGREQFF.

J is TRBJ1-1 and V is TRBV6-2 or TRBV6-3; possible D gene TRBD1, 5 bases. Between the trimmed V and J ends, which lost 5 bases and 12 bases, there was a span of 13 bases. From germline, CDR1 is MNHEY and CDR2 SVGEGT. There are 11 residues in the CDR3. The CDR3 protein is CASSRQSSTFF. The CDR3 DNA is TGTGCCAGCAGTCGACAGTCTTCGACTTTCTTT.

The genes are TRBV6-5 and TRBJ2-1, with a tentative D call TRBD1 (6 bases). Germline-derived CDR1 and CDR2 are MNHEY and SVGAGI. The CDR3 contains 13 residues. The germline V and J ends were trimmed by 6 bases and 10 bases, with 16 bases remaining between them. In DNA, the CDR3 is TGTGCCAGCAGCTCAGGGGCGGTGGGCGAGCAGTTCTTC. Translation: CASSSGAVGEQFF.